The 14 T cell receptor beta chains below come from one sample, sequenced in a study of OX40 agonist ivuxolimab in advanced cancers. Method: immunoSEQ multiplex PCR; TCRdb's copy keeps in-frame clones and lacks some. Of more than 75,000 clones listed, approximately 85% are singletons. Sequenced here: CD4+ or CD8+ T cells sorted from blood, sampled in a trial of the OX40 agonist ivuxolimab. These receptors all stem from an adult with an advanced solid tumor such as melanoma, head and neck, liver or kidney cancer.

This rearrangement joins TRBV9 to TRBJ1-4; 7 nucleotides agree with TRBD1. Per the germline V gene, CDR1 is SGDLS and CDR2 is YYNGEE. The V gene end was trimmed by 4 bases and the J gene end by 7 bases; junction bases not matched to a gene: 10. CDR3 length: 15 residues. The CDR3 loop is CASSREGAIVEKLFF. The CDR3 DNA sequence: TGTGCCAGCAGCAGGGAGGGGGCAATAGTTGAAAAACTGTTTTTT.

The chain is built from TRBV5-4 and TRBJ2-5; 8 nucleotides line up with TRBD1. J gave up 1 base and V 1 base, and 6 bases lay outside the gene matches. In germline, CDR1 is SGHNT, CDR2 YYREEE (reference sequence). The CDR3 loop spans 16 amino acids. The CDR3: CASSLPLGQGQETQYF. The CDR3, as DNA: TGTGCCAGCAGCTTGCCCCTTGGACAGGGCCAAGAGACCCAGTACTTC.

The chain joins TRBV9 to TRBJ2-5; weak D call: TRBD2 (7 bases). The CDR3 consists of 13 residues. Germline V gene sequence: CDR1 SGDLS, CDR2 YYNGEE. Trimming shortened V by 4 bases and J by 5 bases, and 12 bases separated the two germline ends. CDR3 protein: CASSPRGGETQYF. For the CDR3, the DNA is TGTGCCAGCAGCCCCCGCGGGGGCGAGACCCAGTACTTC.

CDR3 loop: CATALAGGYNEQFF. CDR3 DNA: TGTGCCACGGCACTAGCGGGAGGTTACAATGAGCAGTTCTTC. The chain is built from TRBV6-1 and TRBJ2-1, with 12 bases identical to TRBD2. V trimming: 10 bases; J trimming: 4 bases; junction bases outside the gene matches: 5. CDR3 length: 14 residues. Germline CDR1 MNHNS, CDR2 SASEGT.

This clone was picked up one time. The rearrangement uses TRBV2 and TRBJ1-2; no definite D call. CDR3 length: 14 residues. V lost 8 bases and J lost 1, with 14 bases in between. CDR1 SNHLY and CDR2 FYNNEI come from the germline V gene. The CDR3 bases are TGTGCCAGCCGCCCGGAGGGCAGTAACTATGGCTACACCTTC. It codes for CASRPEGSNYGYTF.

This chain uses TRBV11-2 with TRBJ2-7, with 7 bases fitting TRBD1. Germline CDR1 SGHAT, CDR2 FQNNGV. This CDR3 comprises 15 residues. J was trimmed by 4 bases and V by 6 bases; bases with no gene match: 12. The CDR3 sequence is CASRASGGPSYEQYV. CDR3 nucleotide sequence: TGTGCCAGCAGGGCCTCAGGGGGTCCTTCTTACGAGCAGTACGTC.

V gene TRBV6-6 combines with J gene TRBJ1-2; 11 nucleotides match TRBD1. Per germline, CDR1 MNHNY and CDR2 SVGAGI (reference sequence). Trimming cost V 2 bases and J 4 bases; bases outside gene matches: 6. The length of the CDR3 is 16 residues. For the CDR3, the DNA is TGTGCCAGCAGTTACCCGTGGACAGGGGGCTTCTATGGCTACACCTTC. This encodes CASSYPWTGGFYGYTF.

The rearrangement uses TRBV5-1 and TRBJ2-3; 15 bases line up with TRBD2. Per the germline V gene, CDR1 is SGHRS and CDR2 is YFSETQ. CDR3 length: 16 amino acids. The ends lost 4 bases at V and 4 bases at J; junction bases unmatched: 4. The CDR3 DNA reads as TGCGCCAGCAGCCCTGGACTAGCGGGAGGGCCAGATACGCAGTATTTT. Its translation is CASSPGLAGGPDTQYF.

Details on this clone: Other DNA sequences of this sample code for an identical CDR3. The chain links TRBV18 to TRBJ2-5, with TRBD1 matching over 7 bases. CDR1 and CDR2 from the germline V gene are KGHSH and LQKENI. The CDR3 has 13 residues. The V segment lost 3 bases and the J segment 3 bases; nucleotides outside the gene matches: 1. CDR3 region: CASSPGQKETQYF. In DNA form, the CDR3 reads TGTGCCAGCTCACCGGGACAGAAAGAGACCCAGTACTTC. The full variable domain, its missing parts supplied by reference TRBV18 and TRBJ2-5, is NAGVMQNPRHLVRRRGQEARLRCSPMKGHSHVYWYRQLPEEGLKFMVYLQKENIIDESGMPKERFSAEFPKEGPSILRIQQVVRGDSAAYFCASSPGQKETQYFGPGTRLLVL.

The rearrangement joins TRBV5-1 to TRBJ2-5; the match to TRBD1 covers 11 bases. Germline CDR1 and CDR2: SGHRS and YFSETQ. This CDR3 has 17 amino acids. Trimming at V came to 4 bases and at J to 4 bases, leaving 12 bases not matched to a gene. CDR3 amino acids: CASSPGVRTGGGETQYF. In DNA, the CDR3 is TGCGCCAGCAGCCCTGGGGTGAGGACAGGGGGCGGAGAGACCCAGTACTTC.

In DNA, the CDR3 is TGTGCCAGCAGTTCTACAGGGAACGAGCAGTACTTC. This sequence encodes CASSSTGNEQYF. This chain uses TRBV6-5 with TRBJ2-7; a weak D match, TRBD1 (6 bases). V lost 4 bases to trimming and J lost 5 bases, with 9 bases between them. The V gene's germline CDR1 is MNHEY and CDR2 SVGAGI. The CDR3 is 12 amino acids.

The chain uses TRBV28 and TRBJ1-2; the D is unclear. The CDR3 has 12 residues. Germline CDR1 MDHEN, CDR2 SYDVKM. The germline V and J ends were trimmed by 2 bases and 5 bases, with 6 bases remaining between them. CDR3 nucleotide sequence: TGTGCCAGCAGTTTAGCCAGGTATGGCTACACCTTC. Encoded protein: CASSLARYGYTF.

As regards this clone: A read error may produce the germline difference seen at one junction end. This same CDR3 is encoded by further DNA sequences in the sample. V usage is TRBV4-3 and J usage is TRBJ2-3; the D gene is possibly TRBD2 (5 bases). The CDR3 length is 15 residues. Per germline, CDR1 LGHNA and CDR2 YSLEER. The CDR3 DNA is TGCGCCAGCAGCCAAGACGGGGTCCCCACAGATACGCAGTATTTC. Translated: CASSQDGVPTDTQYF.

The J gene is TRBJ2-1, the V gene TRBV19, with 7 bases that match TRBD2. CDR1 and CDR2 (germline): LNHDA, SQIVND (reference sequence). The CDR3 runs to 16 residues. V was clipped by 10 bases and J by 0 bases; unmatched bases: 12. The CDR3 DNA is TGTGCCACCGCAAGGATGACGGGGGGCTCCTACAATGAGCAGTTCTTC. Translating it yields CATARMTGGSYNEQFF.